A single sample gave rise to the 24 T cell receptor beta chains below, sequenced in a study of a mutant IDH1 vaccine in newly diagnosed glioma. Antigens of these TCRs are unknown. TCRdb's copy holds only in-frame clones and misses some; the assay was immunoSEQ multiplex PCR. The profile shows tens of thousands of clones, about four fifths of them singletons. Indicated time point: week 11, during vaccination. The investigators gave 300 ug of mutant IDH1 20-mer peptide in each vaccine dose, together with topical imiquimod. Sequenced material: PBMCs, taken from a glioma patient whose treatment included an IDH1 peptide vaccine. The receptors come from a man aged 50-60 years with glioma.

This sequence joins TRBV5-4 and TRBJ1-4, with 7 nucleotides matching TRBD1. This CDR3 is built from 15 residues. Germline-derived CDR1 and CDR2 are SGHNT and YYREEE (reference sequence). After removal of 1 base from V and 3 bases from J, the junction contained 3 bases not matched to a gene. CDR3 region: CASSLTGVSNEKLFF. The DNA for the CDR3 is TGTGCCAGCAGCTTGACAGGGGTCTCTAATGAAAAACTGTTTTTT.

The rearrangement joins TRBV4-1 to TRBJ2-1; 9 bases line up with TRBD2. This CDR3 has 19 amino acids. The germline V gene encodes CDR1 MGHRA and CDR2 YSYEKL. The J segment lost 0 bases and the V segment lost 5 bases, leaving 14 bases of the junction unmatched. The CDR3, as DNA: TGCGCCAGCAGCATTCTCAGCGGGAGGAAGGGGAGCTCCTACAATGAGCAGTTCTTC. This translates into CASSILSGRKGSSYNEQFF.

This rearrangement joins TRBV4-2 to TRBJ2-3, with D perhaps matching TRBD2 (6 bases). V was trimmed by 2 bases and J by 2 bases, leaving 14 bases between them. Germline loops: CDR1 LGHNA, CDR2 YNFKEQ. The CDR3 is 16 residues long. CDR3 amino acids: CASSQNPGGNTDTQYF. CDR3 nucleotide sequence: TGTGCCAGCAGCCAAAACCCGGGCGGGAACACAGATACGCAGTATTTT.

This chain uses TRBV10-2 with TRBJ2-5, with D tentatively TRBD1 (6 bases). TRBJ2-7 explains the end of the DNA better; the J call may be wrong. This CDR3 is 13 amino acids long. The germline CDR1 and CDR2 sequences are WSHSY and SAAADI. This chain's CDR3 is CATIGGESYEQYF. Here the CDR3 DNA reads TGCGCCACCATAGGGGGAGAATCCTACGAGCAGTACTTC.

The chain carries TRBV27 and TRBJ1-1, with D perhaps TRBD1 (5 bases). Germline V gene lookup returns CDR1 MNHEY and CDR2 SMNVEV (reference sequence). Trimming took off 6 bases at V and 5 bases at J, with 13 bases between the two ends. The CDR3 consists of 13 residues. This chain's CDR3 is CASRPLQVTEAFF. The DNA of the CDR3 is TGTGCCAGCAGACCCCTACAGGTTACTGAAGCTTTCTTT.

V gene TRBV7-9 combines with J gene TRBJ2-2, with TRBD2 matching over 8 bases. CDR1 is SEHNR, CDR2 FQNEAQ, per germline (reference sequence). The V segment lost 5 bases and the J segment 2 bases; nucleotides outside the gene matches: 7. CDR3 length equals 16 residues. The CDR3 protein is CASSPSGGLNTGELFF. The CDR3 DNA sequence: TGTGCCAGCAGCCCCTCGGGGGGGCTAAACACCGGGGAGCTGTTTTTT.

The chain employs TRBV15 and TRBJ1-5, with D perhaps TRBD1 (5 bases). V was shortened by 3 bases and J by 7 bases, with 13 bases between the two germline ends. The CDR3 loop spans 14 amino acids. CDR1 is LNHNV and CDR2 is YYDKDF in the germline V gene (reference sequence). This chain's CDR3 is CATSSNRRRQPQHF. The DNA of the CDR3 is TGTGCCACCAGCAGCAACAGGCGGCGGCAGCCCCAGCATTTT.

The gene calls are TRBV5-6 and TRBJ1-6; no clear D. The CDR3 covers 16 residues. Trimming removed 0 bases from V and 7 bases from J, with 14 bases in between. Germline V gene lookup returns CDR1 SGHDT and CDR2 YYEEEE. The CDR3 nucleotides are TGTGCCAGCAGCTTGGGTCGGCAGGATCCAAATTCACCCCTCCACTTT. It codes for CASSLGRQDPNSPLHF.

The V call is TRBV19, the J call TRBJ1-6; a possible D gene is TRBD1 (6 bases). Germline V gives CDR1 LNHDA, CDR2 SQIVND (reference sequence). The V end was cut by 7 bases, the J end by 4 bases, with 14 bases between. CDR3 length: 15 amino acids. DNA of the CDR3: TGTGCCAGTAATGCCGGGACACGGTATAATTCACCCCTCCACTTT. Translation gives CASNAGTRYNSPLHF.

This chain joins TRBV6-5 and TRBJ2-6; the D is unclear. Trimming pared 8 bases from V and 0 bases from J, leaving 11 bases between. This CDR3 is 15 amino acids long. Per germline, CDR1 MNHEY and CDR2 SVGAGI. CDR3 bases: TGTGCCAGCCGGGCAGGCTTCTCTGGGGCCAACGTCCTGACTTTC. Translating it yields CASRAGFSGANVLTF.

This clone has just a few counts. The chain carries TRBV18 and TRBJ1-1; the D gene is possibly TRBD1 (5 bases). The CDR3 loop spans 16 amino acids. Trimming shortened V by 3 bases and J by 3 bases, and 17 bases separated the two germline ends. In germline, CDR1 is KGHSH, CDR2 LQKENI. In DNA form, the CDR3 reads TGTGCCAGCTCACCCCGTCTGGGCGGAGGGGACACTGAAGCTTTCTTT. This translates into CASSPRLGGGDTEAFF.

CDR3 sequence: CASSSGMDTGELFF. CDR3 nucleotides: TGTGCCAGCAGCTCGGGCATGGACACCGGGGAGCTGTTTTTT. V usage is TRBV5-4 and J usage is TRBJ2-2; no definite D call. This CDR3 is 14 amino acids long. Between the trimmed V and J ends, which lost 3 bases and 3 bases, there was a span of 9 bases. CDR1 and CDR2 (germline): SGHNT, YYREEE (reference sequence).

This chain joins TRBV6-5 and TRBJ1-5; possibly TRBD1 for D (6 bases). The CDR3 is made up of 14 amino acids. V was shortened by 5 bases and J by 7 bases, with 15 bases between the two germline ends. Germline CDR1 is MNHEY and CDR2 is SVGAGI. CDR3 in amino acids: CASSIQGTGQPQHF. For the CDR3, the DNA is TGTGCCAGCAGTATACAGGGTACCGGCCAGCCCCAGCATTTT.

This clone was detected only once. V usage is TRBV6-1 and J usage is TRBJ1-3, with no clear D. Trimming took off 4 bases at V and 2 bases at J, with 9 bases between the two ends. This CDR3 is built from 14 residues. CDR1 is MNHNS and CDR2 is SASEGT in the germline V gene. CDR3 DNA: TGTGCCAGCAGTGGCACTGGGCCTGGAAACACCATATATTTT. Translated: CASSGTGPGNTIYF.

This rearrangement joins TRBV7-9 to TRBJ1-4, with D possibly being TRBD1 (5 bases). The CDR3 runs to 14 residues. The germline V gene encodes CDR1 SEHNR and CDR2 FQNEAQ (reference sequence). V was pared by 4 bases and J by 5 bases, with 11 bases between. The CDR3 DNA is TGTGCCAGCAGCTCGGGACGGGCAAATGAAAAACTGTTTTTT. Translated, it gives CASSSGRANEKLFF.

This sequence joins TRBV5-1 and TRBJ2-1; TRBD2 agrees at 8 bases. The germline V gene has CDR1 SGHRS and CDR2 YFSETQ. The CDR3 is made up of 16 amino acids. The V gene end was trimmed by 0 bases and the J gene end by 5 bases; junction bases not matched to a gene: 7. This CDR3 is CASSLAGGGRDNEQFF. The CDR3 region has the DNA TGCGCCAGCAGCTTGGCGGGAGGGGGTCGGGACAATGAGCAGTTCTTC.

The gene calls are TRBV5-1 and TRBJ2-7, with 11 nucleotides matching TRBD2. The germline V gene has CDR1 SGHRS and CDR2 YFSETQ. The junction had 6 bases not matched to a gene; V was cut back by 3 bases and J by 4 bases. The CDR3 loop spans 15 amino acids. CDR3 sequence reads: CASSWAGTSGYEQYF. CDR3 nucleotide sequence: TGCGCCAGCAGCTGGGCCGGGACTAGCGGTTACGAGCAGTACTTC.

J is TRBJ1-6 and V is TRBV28; D uncertain. The CDR3 has 14 amino acids. From germline, CDR1 is MDHEN and CDR2 SYDVKM. Trimming left V 5 bases short and J 0 bases short, with 5 bases between. DNA of the CDR3: TGTGCCAGCAGTCTTCGCTCCTATAATTCACCCCTCCACTTT. Translation: CASSLRSYNSPLHF.

This clone was picked up one time. This chain links TRBV9 with TRBJ1-2; D is uncertain. This CDR3 has 12 amino acids. Germline CDR1 reads SGDLS; CDR2 reads YYNGEE. The V end was cut by 0 bases, the J end by 6 bases, with 6 bases between. The chain's CDR3 is CASSVAGHGYTF. DNA for the CDR3: TGTGCCAGCAGCGTAGCTGGCCATGGCTACACCTTC.

The rearrangement joins TRBV4-1 to TRBJ1-2; 10 bases are a match to TRBD1. This CDR3 comprises 15 residues. The junction had 6 bases not matched to a gene; V was cut back by 0 bases and J by 8 bases. Germline CDR1 reads MGHRA; CDR2 reads YSYEKL. CDR3 amino acids: CASSQDPGQGIGYTF. DNA of the CDR3: TGCGCCAGCAGCCAAGACCCGGGACAGGGGATAGGCTACACCTTC.

The chain is built from TRBV4-2 and TRBJ2-1, with 13 bases matching TRBD2. V was clipped by 4 bases and J by 0 bases; unmatched bases: 6. Per germline, CDR1 LGHNA and CDR2 YNFKEQ. This CDR3 spans 18 amino acids. CDR3 protein: CASSPGTSGKSSYNEQFF. In nucleotides, the CDR3 is TGTGCCAGCAGCCCAGGGACTAGCGGGAAGAGCTCCTACAATGAGCAGTTCTTC.

This clone was found once. V gene TRBV6-6 combines with J gene TRBJ2-5, with a tentative D call TRBD2 (6 bases). With 5 bases removed from V and 3 bases from J, the gap between germline ends came to 16 bases. The germline V gene encodes CDR1 MNHNY and CDR2 SVGAGI (reference sequence). The CDR3 extends over 15 amino acids. The CDR3 protein is CASSRTGTHKETQYF. CDR3 sequence (DNA): TGTGCCAGCAGTCGGACCGGGACTCATAAAGAGACCCAGTACTTC.

This clone was recorded once. The V and J genes are TRBV27 and TRBJ2-3; D ambiguous. The germline gives CDR1 MNHEY, CDR2 SMNVEV (reference sequence). Deletions cut 10 bases from V and 2 bases from J, with 16 bases between. The CDR3 extends over 14 amino acids. The CDR3 region is CATSKFGNTDTQYF. CDR3 DNA: TGTGCCACCTCCAAATTCGGTAACACAGATACGCAGTATTTT.

The gene calls are TRBV5-1 and TRBJ2-1; 9 nucleotides match TRBD2. The CDR3 is made up of 15 amino acids. Germline CDR1 is SGHRS and CDR2 is YFSETQ. After removal of 5 bases from V and 5 bases from J, the junction contained 8 bases not matched to a gene. The CDR3 spells CASSSRASGDNEQFF. The CDR3 DNA reads as TGCGCCAGCAGTAGCAGGGCTAGCGGGGACAATGAGCAGTTCTTC.